Listed here are 23 T cell receptor beta chains from one sample, sequenced in a study of T cells in Graves' hyperthyroidism and ophthalmopathy. Amplification of TCR beta CDR3 regions used RNA as the template. The TCR CDR3 was amplified in a first-round RT-PCR using the HTBI primer set. TCRdb ran MiXCR on the multiplex PCR reads and lists one entry per CDR3 protein. The sample records 450,000 to 700,000 distinct CDR3 sequences, about 43% being singletons. The source material was peripheral blood or thyroid tissue (not recorded which). All receptors come from an adult woman with Graves' disease, either hyperthyroidism or ophthalmopathy (not recorded which).

This chain uses TRBV7-9 with TRBJ2-7; D is perhaps TRBD2 (6 bases). The V end lost 7 bases, the J end lost 3 bases, and 19 bases lay between the germline ends. Germline values: CDR1 SEHNR, CDR2 FQNEAQ (reference sequence). The CDR3 has 15 amino acids. The CDR3: CASTQPGTGNYEQYF. CDR3 nucleotide sequence: TGTGCCAGCACCCAGCCCGGGACTGGAAACTACGAGCAGTACTTC. The full variable domain, in which reference TRBV7-9 and TRBJ2-7 provide the parts outside the CDR3, is DTGVSQNPRHKITKRGQNVTFRCDPISEHNRLYWYRQTLGQGPEFLTYFQNEAQLEKSRLLSDRFSAERPKGSFSTLEIQRTEQGDSAMYLCASTQPGTGNYEQYFGPGTRLTVT.

This sequence joins TRBV24-1 and TRBJ2-5, with D possibly TRBD1 on 6 matching bases. Trimming shortened V by 12 bases and J by 6 bases, and 10 bases separated the two germline ends. CDR3 length: 10 residues. Per germline, CDR1 KGHDR and CDR2 SFDVKD. The CDR3 here is CAETGKTQYF. The CDR3 DNA reads TGTGCCGAGACAGGAAAGACCCAGTACTTC.

Comments on this clonotype: The junction differs from germline at one of its ends, possibly a read error. This chain connects TRBV5-1 to TRBJ2-6; a possible D gene is TRBD2 (5 bases). Per the germline V gene, CDR1 is SGHRS and CDR2 is YFSETQ. This CDR3 comprises 8 residues. CDR3 in DNA: TGCGCCAGCAGCGACCGGGATTTC. Amino acid sequence: CASSDRDF.

The chain has TRBV19 and TRBJ1-5, with a weak D call TRBD1 (5 bases). The CDR3 has 15 residues. V was trimmed by 3 bases and J by 4 bases, leaving 13 bases between them. The germline CDR1 and CDR2 sequences are LNHDA and SQIVND (reference sequence). The CDR3 reads CASSIIRAENQPQHF. The CDR3 DNA is TGTGCCAGTAGTATCATCAGGGCGGAGAATCAGCCCCAGCATTTT.

This clonotype came up a few times. The rearrangement uses TRBV29-1 and TRBJ2-7; 12 nucleotides align to TRBD2. The ends lost 6 bases at V and 4 bases at J; junction bases unmatched: 4. CDR3 length: 13 amino acids. CDR1 and CDR2 from the germline V gene are SQVTM and ANQGSEA. The CDR3 region is CSVRLAGAYEQYF. DNA for the CDR3: TGCAGCGTAAGACTAGCGGGAGCGTACGAGCAGTACTTC.

This clonotype was seen many times. This chain uses TRBV29-1 with TRBJ2-5, with D possibly being TRBD1 (5 bases). The CDR3 loop spans 13 amino acids. Trimming left V 7 bases short and J 0 bases short, with 12 bases between. Germline CDR1 SQVTM, CDR2 ANQGSEA. CDR3 sequence: CSGKGSYQETQYF. The CDR3 DNA reads as TGCAGCGGAAAGGGGTCGTACCAAGAGACCCAGTACTTC.

J is TRBJ2-7 and V is TRBV27; weak D call: TRBD2 (5 bases). CDR1 MNHEY and CDR2 SMNVEV come from the germline V gene (reference sequence). Trimming cost V 2 bases and J 1 base, with 12 bases left between them. The CDR3 covers 15 residues. The CDR3 spells CASSLTSGGSYEQYF. DNA for the CDR3: TGTGCCAGCAGTTTAACCAGCGGAGGATCCTACGAGCAGTACTTC.

Notes on this clonotype: Mismatch with germline at one junction end may stem from a read error. The CDR3 DNA reads as TGTGCCAGTAGCTTACGACAACACACTGAAGCTTTCTTT. Protein sequence: CASSLRQHTEAFF. The rearrangement joins TRBV7-9 to TRBJ1-1; no reliable D call. The CDR3 runs to 13 residues. In germline, CDR1 is SEHNR, CDR2 FQNEAQ (reference sequence).

This clonotype was counted only a few times. The chain has TRBV27 and TRBJ1-5; no firm D call. Trimming removed 4 bases at V and 6 bases at J, with 16 bases between. CDR3 length equals 15 residues. Germline CDR1 is MNHEY and CDR2 is SMNVEV (reference sequence). The CDR3 sequence: CASSSGREWGQPQHF. CDR3 bases: TGTGCCAGCAGTTCTGGACGGGAATGGGGTCAGCCCCAGCATTTT.

The sample holds a few counts of this clonotype. The chain has TRBV7-6 and TRBJ2-5, with 11 nucleotides matching TRBD2. Germline CDR1 is SGHVS and CDR2 is FNYEAQ. After removal of 1 base from V and 2 bases from J, the junction contained 3 bases not matched to a gene. CDR3 length equals 16 residues. As DNA, the CDR3 is TGTGCCAGCAGCTTAGAGTGGACTAGCGGGCAAGAGACCCAGTACTTC. This codes for CASSLEWTSGQETQYF.

V is TRBV19 and J is TRBJ1-5; the D is unclear. The CDR3 runs 14 residues. Germline V CDR1 and CDR2: LNHDA, SQIVND (reference sequence). The V and J ends lost 10 bases and 2 bases respectively, with 15 bases between them. The CDR3 protein is CATRLSAGNQPQHF. The CDR3 DNA follows: TGTGCCACCCGTCTATCAGCAGGCAATCAGCCCCAGCATTTT.

This clonotype showed up many times. J is TRBJ2-5 and V is TRBV24-1; 8 bases agree with TRBD2. The CDR3 length is 16 residues. V trimming: 9 bases; J trimming: 3 bases; junction bases outside the gene matches: 14. CDR1 KGHDR and CDR2 SFDVKD come from the germline V gene. The CDR3 protein is CATSAIGLALEETQYF. The CDR3 coding sequence is TGTGCCACCTCTGCCATTGGACTAGCCTTAGAAGAGACCCAGTACTTC.

The chain couples TRBV19 to TRBJ1-5, with D tentatively TRBD1 (5 bases). CDR1 and CDR2 (germline): LNHDA, SQIVND (reference sequence). Between the trimmed V and J ends, which lost 5 bases and 7 bases, there was a span of 18 bases. The CDR3 loop spans 15 amino acids. CDR3 sequence: CASSFATQARQPQHF. DNA for the CDR3: TGTGCCAGTAGTTTTGCGACACAGGCGAGGCAGCCCCAGCATTTT.

This clonotype was picked up many times. The CDR3 loop reads CASSILYGDTEAFF. The CDR3, as DNA: TGTGCCAGTAGTATACTATACGGTGACACTGAAGCTTTCTTT. The chain carries TRBV19 and TRBJ1-1; no definite D call. Trimming left V 2 bases short and J 3 bases short, with 10 bases between. The CDR3 is 14 residues long. Germline CDR1 and CDR2: LNHDA and SQIVND (reference sequence).

This clonotype was recorded only once. The CDR3 protein is CASSIGRQRPTNEKLFF. CDR3 coding DNA: TGTGCCAGTAGTATTGGGCGACAGAGACCAACTAATGAAAAACTGTTTTTT. V gene TRBV19 combines with J gene TRBJ1-4; D might be TRBD1 (5 bases). The length of the CDR3 is 17 residues. The germline CDR1 and CDR2 sequences are LNHDA and SQIVND (reference sequence). Trimming removed 3 bases at V and 0 bases at J, with 14 bases between.

V and J are TRBV3-1 and TRBJ2-5; unclear D gene. There are 13 residues in the CDR3. Trimming cost V 4 bases and J 9 bases, with 15 bases left between them. The germline gives CDR1 LGHDT, CDR2 YNNKEL (reference sequence). DNA of the CDR3: TGTGCCAGCAGCCCCCTGGATAGCCAGCCCCAGTACTTC. Its protein is CASSPLDSQPQYF.

The V gene is TRBV7-3, the J gene TRBJ1-2; D is unresolved. Germline lookup yields CDR1 SGHTA and CDR2 FQGTGA. The V gene lost 3 bases and the J gene lost 8 bases, with 13 bases spanning the gap. The CDR3 spans 13 residues. CDR3 DNA: TGTGCCAGCAGCTTGGATTATGGGCCCGGCTACACCTTC. Translating it yields CASSLDYGPGYTF.

The chain uses TRBV11-2 and TRBJ1-5; D is unresolved. Trimming cost V 2 bases and J 10 bases, with 15 bases left between them. Germline V gene data show CDR1 as SGHAT and CDR2 as FQNNGV. This CDR3 comprises 14 residues. Written as DNA, the CDR3 is TGTGCCAGCAGCTTATCCCAGAACCTATCACCCCAGCATTTT. It yields the protein CASSLSQNLSPQHF.

V gene TRBV2 combines with J gene TRBJ1-2; 12 positions match TRBD1. CDR3 length: 18 residues. V dropped 0 bases and J dropped 2; count of bases not matched to a gene: 7. Germline V gene lookup returns CDR1 SNHLY and CDR2 FYNNEI. The CDR3 here is CASSEALGTGGDNYGYTF. The CDR3 DNA reads TGTGCCAGCAGTGAAGCGCTTGGGACAGGGGGCGACAACTATGGCTACACCTTC.

The genes are TRBV20-1 and TRBJ2-1; 7 bases map to TRBD2. The CDR3 is made up of 13 amino acids. Germline V lookup: CDR1 DFQATT, CDR2 SNEGSKA (reference sequence). J gave up 1 base and V 5 bases, and 2 bases lay outside the gene matches. Here the CDR3 DNA reads TGCAGTGCTCAGCGGGAATCCTACAATGAGCAGTTCTTC. Its protein product is CSAQRESYNEQFF.

This clonotype was counted at least ten times. The chain recombines TRBV7-9 with TRBJ2-7, with unresolved D. The V gene lost 3 bases and the J gene lost 5 bases, with 11 bases spanning the gap. Germline V gives CDR1 SEHNR, CDR2 FQNEAQ (reference sequence). This CDR3 is built from 13 residues. CDR3 sequence reads: CASSFRKGNEQYF. In DNA, the CDR3 is TGTGCCAGCAGCTTTCGGAAGGGAAACGAGCAGTACTTC.

This chain connects TRBV25-1 to TRBJ2-7; weak D call: TRBD1 (6 bases). CDR1 MGHDK and CDR2 SYGVNS come from the germline V gene. V lost 5 bases and J lost 0, with 11 bases in between. This CDR3 has 14 residues. The CDR3 region is CASSPRGYSYEQYF. In DNA, the CDR3 is TGTGCCAGCAGTCCTAGGGGGTACTCCTACGAGCAGTACTTC.

The chain joins TRBV5-1 to TRBJ2-7, with no clear D. V dropped 0 bases and J dropped 2 bases, with 9 bases sitting between them. CDR1 and CDR2 (germline): SGHRS, YFSETQ. The CDR3 length is 14 residues. CDR3 region: CASSLAAETYEQYF. The CDR3 DNA reads TGCGCCAGCAGCTTGGCCGCAGAGACCTACGAGCAGTACTTC. Filled out from reference TRBV5-1 and TRBJ2-7, the complete variable domain reads KAGVTQTPRYLIKTRGQQVTLSCSPISGHRSVSWYQQTPGQGLQFLFEYFSETQRNKGNFPGRFSGRQFSNSRSEMNVSTLELGDSALYLCASSLAAETYEQYFGPGTRLTVT.